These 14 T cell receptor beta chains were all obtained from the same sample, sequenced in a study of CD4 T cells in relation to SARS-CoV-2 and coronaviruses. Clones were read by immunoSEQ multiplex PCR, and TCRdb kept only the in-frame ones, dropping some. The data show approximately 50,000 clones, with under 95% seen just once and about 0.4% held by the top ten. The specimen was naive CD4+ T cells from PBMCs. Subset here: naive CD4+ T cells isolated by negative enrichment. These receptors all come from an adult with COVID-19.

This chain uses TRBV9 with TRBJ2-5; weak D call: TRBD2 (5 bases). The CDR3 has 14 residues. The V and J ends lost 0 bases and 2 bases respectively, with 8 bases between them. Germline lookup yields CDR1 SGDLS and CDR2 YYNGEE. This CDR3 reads CASSVDTRQETQYF. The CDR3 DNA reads TGTGCCAGCAGCGTAGATACTAGACAAGAGACCCAGTACTTC.

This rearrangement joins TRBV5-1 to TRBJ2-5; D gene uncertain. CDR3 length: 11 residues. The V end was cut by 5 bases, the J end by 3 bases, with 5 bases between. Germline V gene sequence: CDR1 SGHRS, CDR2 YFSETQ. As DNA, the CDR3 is TGCGCCAGCAGTATTAAAGAGACCCAGTACTTC. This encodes CASSIKETQYF.

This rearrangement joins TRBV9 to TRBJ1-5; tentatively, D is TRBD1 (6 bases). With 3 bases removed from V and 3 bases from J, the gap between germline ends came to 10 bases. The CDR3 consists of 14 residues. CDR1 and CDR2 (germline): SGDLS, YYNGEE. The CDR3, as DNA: TGTGCCAGCAGCGGGGGGGCTGACAATCAGCCCCAGCATTTT. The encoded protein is CASSGGADNQPQHF.

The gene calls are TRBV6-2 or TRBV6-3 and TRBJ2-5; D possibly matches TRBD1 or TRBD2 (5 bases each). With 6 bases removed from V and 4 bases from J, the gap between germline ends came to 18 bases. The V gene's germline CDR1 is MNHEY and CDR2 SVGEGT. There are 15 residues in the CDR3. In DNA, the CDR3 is TGTGCCAGCAGCCAGGGACGGACTCCCCTAGAGACCCAGTACTTC. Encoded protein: CASSQGRTPLETQYF.

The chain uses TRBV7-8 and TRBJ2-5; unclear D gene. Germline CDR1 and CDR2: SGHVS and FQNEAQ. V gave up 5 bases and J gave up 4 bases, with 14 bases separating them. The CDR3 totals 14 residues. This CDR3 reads CASSPSSMRETQYF. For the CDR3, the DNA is TGTGCCAGCAGCCCTAGTTCCATGCGAGAGACCCAGTACTTC.

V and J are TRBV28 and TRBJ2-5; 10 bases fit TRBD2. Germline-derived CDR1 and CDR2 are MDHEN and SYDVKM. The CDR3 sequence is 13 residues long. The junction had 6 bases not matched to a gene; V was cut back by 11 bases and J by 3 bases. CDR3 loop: CAAASGREETQYF. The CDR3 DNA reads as TGTGCCGCAGCAAGCGGGAGGGAAGAGACCCAGTACTTC. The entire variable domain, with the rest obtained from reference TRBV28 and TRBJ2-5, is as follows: DVKVTQSSRYLVKRTGEKVFLECVQDMDHENMFWYRQDPGLGLRLIYFSYDVKMKEKGDIPEGYSVSREKKERFSLILESASTNQTSMYLCAAASGREETQYFGPGTRLLVL.

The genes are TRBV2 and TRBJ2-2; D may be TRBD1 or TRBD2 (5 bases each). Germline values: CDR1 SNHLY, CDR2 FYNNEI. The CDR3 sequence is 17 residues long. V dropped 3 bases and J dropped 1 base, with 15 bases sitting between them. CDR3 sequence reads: CASSDRELLKNTGELFF. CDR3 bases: TGTGCCAGCAGTGACAGGGAGTTATTAAAGAACACCGGGGAGCTGTTTTTT.

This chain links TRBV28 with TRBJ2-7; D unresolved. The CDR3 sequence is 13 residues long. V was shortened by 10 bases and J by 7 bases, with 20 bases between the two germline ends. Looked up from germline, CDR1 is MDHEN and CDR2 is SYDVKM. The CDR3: CATQTTSTGEQYF. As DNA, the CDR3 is TGTGCCACCCAGACGACCTCCACTGGAGAGCAGTACTTC.

Here the CDR3 DNA reads TGTGCCAGCTCACCTGGGGCAGACTCTGGAAACACCATATATTTT. Its protein product is CASSPGADSGNTIYF. The chain combines TRBV18 with TRBJ1-3; a possible D gene is TRBD1 (5 bases). CDR3 size: 15 residues. Germline V gene data show CDR1 as KGHSH and CDR2 as LQKENI. Trimming left V 3 bases short and J 0 bases short, with 9 bases between.

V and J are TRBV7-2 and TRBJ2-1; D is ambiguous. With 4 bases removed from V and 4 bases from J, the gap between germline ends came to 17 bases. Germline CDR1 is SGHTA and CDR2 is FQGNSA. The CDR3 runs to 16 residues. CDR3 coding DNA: TGTGCCAGCAGCTCCGAAACCGGGTGGGCTTACAATGAGCAGTTCTTC. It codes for CASSSETGWAYNEQFF.

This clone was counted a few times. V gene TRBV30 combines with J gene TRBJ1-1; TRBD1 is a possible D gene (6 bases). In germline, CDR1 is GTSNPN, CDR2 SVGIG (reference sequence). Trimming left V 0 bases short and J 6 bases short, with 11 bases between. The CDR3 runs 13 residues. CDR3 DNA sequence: TGTGCCTGGAGTGTACGGACAGACGCTGAAGCTTTCTTT. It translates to CAWSVRTDAEAFF. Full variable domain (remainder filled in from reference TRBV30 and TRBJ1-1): SQTIHQWPATLVQPVGSPLSLECTVEGTSNPNLYWYRQAAGRGLQLLFYSVGIGQISSEVPQNLSASRPQDRQFILSSKKLLLSDSGFYLCAWSVRTDAEAFFGQGTRLTVV.

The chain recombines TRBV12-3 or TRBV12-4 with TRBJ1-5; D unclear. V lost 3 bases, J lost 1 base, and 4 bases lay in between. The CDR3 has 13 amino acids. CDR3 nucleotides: TGTGCCAGCAGTTTGGGGAGCAATCAGCCCCAGCATTTT. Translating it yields CASSLGSNQPQHF.

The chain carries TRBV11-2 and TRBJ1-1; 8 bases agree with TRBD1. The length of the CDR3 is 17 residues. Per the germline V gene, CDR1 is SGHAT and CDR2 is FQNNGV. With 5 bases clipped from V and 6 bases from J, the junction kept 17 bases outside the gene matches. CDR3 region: CASSRNPTGGRKAEAFF. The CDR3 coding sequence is TGTGCCAGCAGCCGGAACCCCACAGGGGGAAGGAAGGCTGAAGCTTTCTTT.

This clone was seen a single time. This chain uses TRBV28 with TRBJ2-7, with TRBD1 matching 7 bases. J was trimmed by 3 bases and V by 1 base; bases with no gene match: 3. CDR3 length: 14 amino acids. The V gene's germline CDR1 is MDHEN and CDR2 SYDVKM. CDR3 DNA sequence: TGTGCCAGCAGTTTATCGGGACAGCTCTACGAGCAGTACTTC. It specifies CASSLSGQLYEQYF.